This T cell receptor beta chain comes out of a study of T cell changes during pregnancy in multiple sclerosis. CDR1 is MNHEY, CDR2 SVGAGI, per germline. V lost 2 bases, J lost 5 bases, and 0 bases stayed unmatched. The CDR3 runs to 15 residues. Assay: immunoSEQ multiplex PCR; the TCRdb copy retains only in-frame clones and omits some. The sample records under 55,000 clones, 90% to 95% being singletons. The sample consisted of CD4+ T cells from peripheral blood mononuclear cells, taken before pregnancy. This clonotype was obtained from a female donor with multiple sclerosis, enrolled in a pregnancy study. This chain joins TRBV6-5 and TRBJ1-6; 10 positions agree with TRBD1. The CDR3 protein is CASSYGTGDNSPLHF. The CDR3 DNA reads TGTGCCAGCAGTTACGGGACAGGGGATAATTCACCCCTCCACTTT.